This TCR beta chain was recovered during a study of control samples from healthy donors and cancer patients. V lost 2 bases and J 2 bases, leaving 3 bases between the germline ends. Germline V gene data show CDR1 as SGHTA and CDR2 as FQGTGA. The CDR3 is 13 amino acids. This clone was counted a few times. Generated by immunoSEQ multiplex PCR, the TCRdb table keeps only in-frame clones and is missing some. This table has roughly 170,000 clones, 93% appearing once. Sequencing was performed on blood. The sequence came from an older woman in good health. V is TRBV7-3 and J is TRBJ2-2; no reliable D call. The CDR3 coding sequence is TGTGCCAGCAGCTTAGGAAACACCGGGGAGCTGTTTTTT. This encodes CASSLGNTGELFF.